This TCR beta chain was documented in a study of T cell changes during pregnancy in multiple sclerosis. The protocol was immunoSEQ multiplex PCR, while the TCRdb copy is restricted to in-frame clones and leaves out a portion. The profile shows 13,000 or so clones, about 92% of them singletons. CDR1 is SNHLY and CDR2 is FYNNEI in the germline V gene. The CDR3 spans 22 residues. V gave up 4 bases and J gave up 4 bases; unmatched junction bases: 25. The sequence came from a female donor in good health, enrolled as a control in a pregnancy study. The chain links TRBV2 to TRBJ2-2; 9 bases are shared with TRBD2. The specimen comprised peripheral blood, sampled in the second trimester of pregnancy. The CDR3: CASSGGRGLAGPRAFSTGELFF. The CDR3 region has the DNA TGTGCCAGCAGTGGGGGGAGAGGGCTAGCGGGACCGAGAGCGTTTAGCACCGGGGAGCTGTTTTTT.